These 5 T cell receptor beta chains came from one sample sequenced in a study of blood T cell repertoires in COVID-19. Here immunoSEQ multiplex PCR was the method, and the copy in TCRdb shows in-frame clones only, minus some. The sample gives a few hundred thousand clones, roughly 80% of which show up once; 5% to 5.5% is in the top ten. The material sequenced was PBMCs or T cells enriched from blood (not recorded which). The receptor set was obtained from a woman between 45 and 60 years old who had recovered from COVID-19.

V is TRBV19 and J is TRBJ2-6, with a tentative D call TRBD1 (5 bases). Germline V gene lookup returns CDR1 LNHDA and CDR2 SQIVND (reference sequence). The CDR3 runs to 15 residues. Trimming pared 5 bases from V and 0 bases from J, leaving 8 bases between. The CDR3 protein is CASSGQGSGANVLTF. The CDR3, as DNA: TGTGCCAGTAGTGGGCAGGGCTCTGGGGCCAACGTCCTGACTTTC.

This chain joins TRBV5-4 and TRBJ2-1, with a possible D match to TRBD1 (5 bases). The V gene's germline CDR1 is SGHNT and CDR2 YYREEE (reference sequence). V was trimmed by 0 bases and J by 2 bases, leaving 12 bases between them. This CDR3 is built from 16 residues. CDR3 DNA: TGTGCCAGCAGCTTGGGCGGCTCAGGGCCCTACAATGAGCAGTTCTTC. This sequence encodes CASSLGGSGPYNEQFF.

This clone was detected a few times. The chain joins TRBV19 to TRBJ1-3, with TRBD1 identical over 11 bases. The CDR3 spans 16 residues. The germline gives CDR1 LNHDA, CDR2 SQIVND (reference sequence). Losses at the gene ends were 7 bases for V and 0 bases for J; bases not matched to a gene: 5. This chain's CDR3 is CASTGQGVSSGNTIYF. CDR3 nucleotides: TGTGCCAGTACGGGACAGGGGGTTAGCTCTGGAAACACCATATATTTT. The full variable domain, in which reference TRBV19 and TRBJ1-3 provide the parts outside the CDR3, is DGGITQSPKYLFRKEGQNVTLSCEQNLNHDAMYWYRQDPGQGLRLIYYSQIVNDFQKGDIAEGYSVSREKKESFPLTVTSAQKNPTAFYLCASTGQGVSSGNTIYFGEGSWLTVV.

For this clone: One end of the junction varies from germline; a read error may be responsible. Here the CDR3 DNA reads TGTGCCAGCAGGGAAGACAGGGGGCACGATGGCTACACCTTC. Amino acids: CASREDRGHDGYTF. The chain has TRBV6-1 and TRBJ1-2; 10 bases fit TRBD1. In germline, CDR1 is MNHNS, CDR2 SASEGT. The CDR3 consists of 14 residues.

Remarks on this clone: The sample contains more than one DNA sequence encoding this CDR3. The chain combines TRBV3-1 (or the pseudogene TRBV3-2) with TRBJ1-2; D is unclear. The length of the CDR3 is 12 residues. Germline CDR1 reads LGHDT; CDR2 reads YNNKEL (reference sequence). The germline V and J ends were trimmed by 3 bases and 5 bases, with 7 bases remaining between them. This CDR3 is CASSQAGYGYTF. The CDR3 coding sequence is TGTGCCAGCAGCCAGGCTGGTTATGGCTACACCTTC.